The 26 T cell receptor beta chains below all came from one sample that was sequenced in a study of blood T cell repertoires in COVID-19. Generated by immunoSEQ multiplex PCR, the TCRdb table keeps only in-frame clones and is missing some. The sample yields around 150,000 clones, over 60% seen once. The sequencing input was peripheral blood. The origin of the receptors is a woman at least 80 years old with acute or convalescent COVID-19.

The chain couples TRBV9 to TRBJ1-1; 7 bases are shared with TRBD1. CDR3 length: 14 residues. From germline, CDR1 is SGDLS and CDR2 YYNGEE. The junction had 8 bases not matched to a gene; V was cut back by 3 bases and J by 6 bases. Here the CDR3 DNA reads TGTGCCAGCAGCGAGACAGGGAGTAGGGCTGAAGCTTTCTTT. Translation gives CASSETGSRAEAFF.

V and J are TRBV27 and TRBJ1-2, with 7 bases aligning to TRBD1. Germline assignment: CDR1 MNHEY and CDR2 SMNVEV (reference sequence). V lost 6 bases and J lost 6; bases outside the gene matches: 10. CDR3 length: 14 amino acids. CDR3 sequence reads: CASSGLRDRNGYTF. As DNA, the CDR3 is TGTGCCAGCAGCGGGCTCCGGGACAGAAATGGCTACACCTTC.

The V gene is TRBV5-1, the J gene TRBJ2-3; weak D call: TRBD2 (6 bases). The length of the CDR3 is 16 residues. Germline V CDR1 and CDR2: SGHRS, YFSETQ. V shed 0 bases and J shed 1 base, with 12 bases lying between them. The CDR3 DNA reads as TGCGCCAGCAGCTTGGACGGCGGGACGGGCACAGATACGCAGTATTTT. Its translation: CASSLDGGTGTDTQYF.

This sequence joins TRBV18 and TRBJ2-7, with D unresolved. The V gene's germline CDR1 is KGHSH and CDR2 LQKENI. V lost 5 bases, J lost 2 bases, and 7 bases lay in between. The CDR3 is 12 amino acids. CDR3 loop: CASSTVTYEQYF. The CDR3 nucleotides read TGTGCCAGCTCAACGGTGACCTACGAGCAGTACTTC.

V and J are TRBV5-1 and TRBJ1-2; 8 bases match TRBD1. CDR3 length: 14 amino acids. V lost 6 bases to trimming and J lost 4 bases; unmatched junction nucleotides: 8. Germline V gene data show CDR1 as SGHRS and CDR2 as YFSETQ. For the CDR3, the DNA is TGCGCCAGCACCGAGCCGGGACAGGCCTATGGCTACACCTTC. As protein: CASTEPGQAYGYTF.

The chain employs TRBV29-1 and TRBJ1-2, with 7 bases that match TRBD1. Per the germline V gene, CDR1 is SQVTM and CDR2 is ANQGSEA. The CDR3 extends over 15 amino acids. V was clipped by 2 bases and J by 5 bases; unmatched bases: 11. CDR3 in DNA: TGCAGCGTTGAATCCGGACAGGCGTTTGGGTATGGCTACACCTTC. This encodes CSVESGQAFGYGYTF.

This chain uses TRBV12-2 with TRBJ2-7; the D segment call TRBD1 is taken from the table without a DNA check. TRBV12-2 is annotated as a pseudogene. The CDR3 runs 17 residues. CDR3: CASRLACDRESSYEQYF. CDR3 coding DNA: TGTGCAAGTCGCTTAGCGTGTGACAGGGAGAGCTCCTACGAGCAGTACTTC.

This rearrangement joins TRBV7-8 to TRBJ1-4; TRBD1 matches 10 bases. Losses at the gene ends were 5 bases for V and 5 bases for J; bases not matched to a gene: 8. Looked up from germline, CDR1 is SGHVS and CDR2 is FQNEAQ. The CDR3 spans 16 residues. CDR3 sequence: CASSRFPDRGNEKLFF. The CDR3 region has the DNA TGTGCCAGCAGCCGATTCCCGGACAGGGGGAATGAAAAACTGTTTTTT.

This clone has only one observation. CDR3 loop: CASSQDWHRSEQFF. In nucleotides, the CDR3 is TGTGCCAGCAGCCAAGATTGGCACAGGAGTGAGCAGTTCTTC. The chain couples TRBV14 to TRBJ2-1; maybe TRBD1 (5 bases). The CDR3 sequence is 14 residues long. Germline V lookup: CDR1 SGHDN, CDR2 FVKESK. Trimming cost V 0 bases and J 9 bases, with 12 bases left between them. Variable domain in full (rest from reference TRBV14 and TRBJ2-1): EAGVTQFPSHSVIEKGQTVTLRCDPISGHDNLYWYRRVMGKEIKFLLHFVKESKQDESGMPNNRFLAERTGGTYSTLKVQPAELEDSGVYFCASSQDWHRSEQFFGPGTRLTVL.

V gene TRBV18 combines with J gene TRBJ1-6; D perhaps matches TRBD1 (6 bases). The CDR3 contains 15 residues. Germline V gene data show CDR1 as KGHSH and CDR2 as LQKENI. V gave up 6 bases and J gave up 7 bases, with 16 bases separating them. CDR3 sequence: CASSGTTGGNSPLHF. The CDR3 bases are TGTGCCAGCTCCGGCACGACAGGAGGAAATTCACCCCTCCACTTT.

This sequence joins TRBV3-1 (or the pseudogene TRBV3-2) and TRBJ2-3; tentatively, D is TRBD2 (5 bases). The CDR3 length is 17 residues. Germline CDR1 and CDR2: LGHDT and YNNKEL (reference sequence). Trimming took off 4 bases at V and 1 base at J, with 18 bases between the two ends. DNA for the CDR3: TGTGCCAGCAGCCTTAGCCCGGGGATCCTGGGCACAGATACGCAGTATTTT. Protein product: CASSLSPGILGTDTQYF.

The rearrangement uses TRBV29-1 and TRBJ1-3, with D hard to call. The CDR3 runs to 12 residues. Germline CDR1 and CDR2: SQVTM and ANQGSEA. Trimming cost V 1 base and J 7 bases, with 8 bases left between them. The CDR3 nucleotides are TGCAGCGTTGAAGTAGAGGAGAACACCATATATTTT. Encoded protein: CSVEVEENTIYF.

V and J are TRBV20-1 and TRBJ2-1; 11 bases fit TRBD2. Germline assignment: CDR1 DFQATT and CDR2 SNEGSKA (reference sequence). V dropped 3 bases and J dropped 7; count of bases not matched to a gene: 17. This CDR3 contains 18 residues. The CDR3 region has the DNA TGCAGTGCTAGTCGTAGGGGACTAGCGGCGCCCCGGGGGAATGAGCAGTTCTTC. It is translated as CSASRRGLAAPRGNEQFF.

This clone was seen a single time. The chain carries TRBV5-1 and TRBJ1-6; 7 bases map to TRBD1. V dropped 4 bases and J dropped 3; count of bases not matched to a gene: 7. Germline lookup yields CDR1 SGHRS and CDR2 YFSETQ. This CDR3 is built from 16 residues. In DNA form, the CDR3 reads TGCGCCAGCAGCAGAGGACAGGATAACTATAATTCACCCCTCCACTTT. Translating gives CASSRGQDNYNSPLHF.

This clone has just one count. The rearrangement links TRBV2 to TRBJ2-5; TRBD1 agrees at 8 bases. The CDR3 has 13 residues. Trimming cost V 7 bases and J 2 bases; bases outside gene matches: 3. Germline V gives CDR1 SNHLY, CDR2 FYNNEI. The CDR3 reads CASIRDRQETQYF. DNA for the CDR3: TGTGCCAGCATAAGGGACAGGCAAGAGACCCAGTACTTC. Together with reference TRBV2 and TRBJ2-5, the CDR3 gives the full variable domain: EPEVTQTPSHQVTQMGQEVILRCVPISNHLYFYWYRQILGQKVEFLVSFYNNEISEKSEIFDDQFSVERPDGSNFTLKIRSTKLEDSAMYFCASIRDRQETQYFGPGTRLLVL.

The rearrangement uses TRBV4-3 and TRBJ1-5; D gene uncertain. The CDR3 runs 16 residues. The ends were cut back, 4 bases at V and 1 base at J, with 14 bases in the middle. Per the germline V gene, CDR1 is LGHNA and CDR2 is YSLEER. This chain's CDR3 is CASSPRAAGSNQPQHF. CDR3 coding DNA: TGCGCCAGCAGCCCAAGGGCTGCGGGGAGCAATCAGCCCCAGCATTTT.

The CDR3 region has the DNA TGTGCCAGCAGATTCGGGAATGAAGCTTTCTTT. This translates into CASRFGNEAFF. V and J are TRBV28 and TRBJ1-1; D gene unclear. The CDR3 spans 11 residues. The germline V gene has CDR1 MDHEN and CDR2 SYDVKM. V was shortened by 6 bases and J by 7 bases, with 9 bases between the two germline ends. The variable domain in full, with the rest retrieved from reference TRBV28 and TRBJ1-1, is DVKVTQSSRYLVKRTGEKVFLECVQDMDHENMFWYRQDPGLGLRLIYFSYDVKMKEKGDIPEGYSVSREKKERFSLILESASTNQTSMYLCASRFGNEAFFGQGTRLTVV.

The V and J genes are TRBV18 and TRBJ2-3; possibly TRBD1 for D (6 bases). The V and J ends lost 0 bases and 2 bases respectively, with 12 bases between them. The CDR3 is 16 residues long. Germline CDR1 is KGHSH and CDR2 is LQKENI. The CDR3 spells CASSPPDRLSTDTQYF. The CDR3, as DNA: TGTGCCAGCTCACCACCGGACAGACTCTCCACAGATACGCAGTATTTT.

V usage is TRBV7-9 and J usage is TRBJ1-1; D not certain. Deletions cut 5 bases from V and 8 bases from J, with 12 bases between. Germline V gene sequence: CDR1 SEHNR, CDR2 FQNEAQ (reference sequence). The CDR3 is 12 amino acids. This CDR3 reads CASSLGRREAFF. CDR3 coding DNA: TGTGCCAGCAGCCTCGGACGGAGGGAAGCTTTCTTT.

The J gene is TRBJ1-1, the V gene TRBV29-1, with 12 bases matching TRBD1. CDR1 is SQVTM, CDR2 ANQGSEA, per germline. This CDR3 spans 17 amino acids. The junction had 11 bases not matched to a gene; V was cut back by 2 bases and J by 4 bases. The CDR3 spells CSVETGTGGGWGTEAFF. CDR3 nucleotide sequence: TGCAGCGTTGAAACCGGGACAGGGGGCGGTTGGGGCACTGAAGCTTTCTTT.

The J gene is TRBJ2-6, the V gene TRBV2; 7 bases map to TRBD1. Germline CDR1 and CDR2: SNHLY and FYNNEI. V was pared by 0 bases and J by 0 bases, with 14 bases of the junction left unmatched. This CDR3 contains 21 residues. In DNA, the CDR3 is TGTGCCAGCAGTGAAGCGTCTGTGCCGGGACAGTCTTTCTCTGGGGCCAACGTCCTGACTTTC. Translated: CASSEASVPGQSFSGANVLTF.

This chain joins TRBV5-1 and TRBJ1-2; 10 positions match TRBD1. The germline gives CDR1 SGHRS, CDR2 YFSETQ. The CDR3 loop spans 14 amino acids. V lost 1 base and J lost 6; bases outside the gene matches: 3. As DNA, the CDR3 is TGCGCCAGCAGCTTGTTGGGGACAGGGGATGGCTACACCTTC. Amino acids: CASSLLGTGDGYTF.

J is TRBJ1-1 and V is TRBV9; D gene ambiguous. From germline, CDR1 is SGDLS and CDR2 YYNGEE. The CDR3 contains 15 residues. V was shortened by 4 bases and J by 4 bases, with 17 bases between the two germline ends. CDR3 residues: CASSKDPRRSTEAFF. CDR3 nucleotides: TGTGCCAGCAGCAAAGACCCTAGGAGGTCCACTGAAGCTTTCTTT.

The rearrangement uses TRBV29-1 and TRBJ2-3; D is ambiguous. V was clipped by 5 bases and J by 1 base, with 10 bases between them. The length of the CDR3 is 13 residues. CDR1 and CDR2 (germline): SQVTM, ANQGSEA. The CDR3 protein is CSVLAPGTDTQYF. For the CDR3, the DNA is TGCAGCGTTCTCGCCCCGGGCACAGATACGCAGTATTTT.

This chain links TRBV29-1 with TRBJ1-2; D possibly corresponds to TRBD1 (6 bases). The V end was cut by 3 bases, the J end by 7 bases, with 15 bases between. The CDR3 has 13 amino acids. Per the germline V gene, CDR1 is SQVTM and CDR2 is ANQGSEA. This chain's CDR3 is CSVDQGQRGGYTF. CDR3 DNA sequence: TGCAGCGTTGATCAGGGACAAAGGGGTGGCTACACCTTC.

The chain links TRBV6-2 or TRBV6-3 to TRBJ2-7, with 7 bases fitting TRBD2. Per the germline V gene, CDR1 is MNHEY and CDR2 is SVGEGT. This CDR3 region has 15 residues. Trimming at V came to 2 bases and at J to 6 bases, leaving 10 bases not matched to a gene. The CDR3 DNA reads TGTGCCAGCAGTTACGGCGGGAGAGGTTCTAGCGAGCAGTACTTC. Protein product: CASSYGGRGSSEQYF.